This T cell receptor beta chain came from a study of siplizumab effects on memory and regulatory T cells. Study-wide points: Treatment with siplizumab left mappable alloreactive CD4+ clones averaging roughly 66% Treg-derived, compared with 25% to 30% in controls. Naive T cells apparently outstripped memory cells in diversity and seemed major alloresponse contributors. Sequences below about 10^-5 frequency were poorly captured. As a result, only a minor fraction of alloreactive clones mapped to unstimulated subsets.

Concerning this clone: Its antigen is currently unknown.

V was pared by 0 bases and J by 7 bases, with 12 bases of the junction left unmatched. The CDR3 runs 17 residues. CDR1 is WNHNN and CDR2 is SYGVQD in the germline V gene (reference sequence). Per individual sample, about 100,000 TCR templates were assayed. Only in-frame clones appear in the TCRdb table, and some are missing; sequencing was by immunoSEQ multiplex PCR. The table lists approximately 94,000 clones, approximately 92% of them singletons. This receptor was obtained from a human donor in good health. The rearrangement uses TRBV10-1 and TRBJ1-5, with 7 bases identical to TRBD1. The sample consisted of CD4+ T cells sorted from blood. CDR3 protein: CASSESKWEGAGQPQHF. As DNA, the CDR3 is TGCGCCAGCAGTGAGTCGAAATGGGAGGGGGCGGGCCAGCCCCAGCATTTT.